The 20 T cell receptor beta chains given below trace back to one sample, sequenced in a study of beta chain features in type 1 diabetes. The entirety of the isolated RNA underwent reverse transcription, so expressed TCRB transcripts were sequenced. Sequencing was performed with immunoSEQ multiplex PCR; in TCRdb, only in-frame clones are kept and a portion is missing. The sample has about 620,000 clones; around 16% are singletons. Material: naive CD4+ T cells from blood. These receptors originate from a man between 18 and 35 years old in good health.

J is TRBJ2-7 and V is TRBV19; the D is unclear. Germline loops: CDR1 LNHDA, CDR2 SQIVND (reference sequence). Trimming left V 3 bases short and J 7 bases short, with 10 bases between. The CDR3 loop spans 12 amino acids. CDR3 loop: CASSIGLGEQYF. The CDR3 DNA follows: TGTGCCAGTAGTATCGGTCTGGGGGAGCAGTACTTC. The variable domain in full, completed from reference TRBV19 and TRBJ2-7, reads DGGITQSPKYLFRKEGQNVTLSCEQNLNHDAMYWYRQDPGQGLRLIYYSQIVNDFQKGDIAEGYSVSREKKESFPLTVTSAQKNPTAFYLCASSIGLGEQYFGPGTRLTVT.

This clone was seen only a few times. This chain's CDR3 is CSVSGANVLTF. Written as DNA, the CDR3 is TGCAGCGTTTCCGGGGCCAACGTCCTGACTTTC. The J gene is TRBJ2-6, the V gene TRBV29-1; no clear D. Germline assignment: CDR1 SQVTM and CDR2 ANQGSEA. The V and J ends lost 5 bases and 4 bases respectively, with 3 bases between them. The CDR3 has 11 amino acids.

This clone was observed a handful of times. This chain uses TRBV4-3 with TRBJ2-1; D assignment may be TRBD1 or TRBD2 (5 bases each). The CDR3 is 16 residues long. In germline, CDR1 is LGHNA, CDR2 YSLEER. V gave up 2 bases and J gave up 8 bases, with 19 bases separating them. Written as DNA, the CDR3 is TGCGCCAGCAGCCAACAAGGGGCGGGCTACGGGGATGAGCAGTTCTTC. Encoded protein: CASSQQGAGYGDEQFF.

CDR3 DNA: TGTGCCAGCAGCTCACGACTAGCGGGAGTGGCCTACGAGCAGTACTTC. Its translation is CASSSRLAGVAYEQYF. The chain is built from TRBV7-2 and TRBJ2-7; TRBD2 matches 12 bases. After removal of 4 bases from V and 2 bases from J, the junction contained 6 bases not matched to a gene. The V gene's germline CDR1 is SGHTA and CDR2 FQGNSA. The CDR3 covers 16 residues.

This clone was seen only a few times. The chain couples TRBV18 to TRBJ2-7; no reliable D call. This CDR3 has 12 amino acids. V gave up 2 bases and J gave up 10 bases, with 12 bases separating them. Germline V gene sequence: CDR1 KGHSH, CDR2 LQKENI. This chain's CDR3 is CASSPEGKFQYF. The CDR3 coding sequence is TGTGCCAGCTCACCAGAAGGAAAGTTTCAGTACTTC.

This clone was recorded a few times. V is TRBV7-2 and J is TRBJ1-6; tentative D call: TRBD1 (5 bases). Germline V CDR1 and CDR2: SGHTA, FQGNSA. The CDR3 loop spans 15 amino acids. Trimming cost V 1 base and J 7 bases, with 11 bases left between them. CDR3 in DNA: TGTGCCAGCAGCTTAGTGTGGGGGTGGAATTCACCCCTCCACTTT. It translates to CASSLVWGWNSPLHF.

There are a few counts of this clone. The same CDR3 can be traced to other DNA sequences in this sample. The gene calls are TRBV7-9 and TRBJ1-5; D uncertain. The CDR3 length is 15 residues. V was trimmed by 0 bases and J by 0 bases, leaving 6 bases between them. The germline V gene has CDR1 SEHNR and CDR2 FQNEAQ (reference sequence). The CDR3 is CASSLAGYSNQPQHF. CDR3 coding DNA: TGTGCCAGCAGCTTAGCAGGGTATAGCAATCAGCCCCAGCATTTT.

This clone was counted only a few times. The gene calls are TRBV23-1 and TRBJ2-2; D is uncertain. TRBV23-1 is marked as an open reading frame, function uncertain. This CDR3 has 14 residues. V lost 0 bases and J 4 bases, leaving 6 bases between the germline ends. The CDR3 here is CASSQSERTGELFF. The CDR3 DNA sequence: TGCGCCAGCAGTCAATCAGAGCGCACCGGGGAGCTGTTTTTT.

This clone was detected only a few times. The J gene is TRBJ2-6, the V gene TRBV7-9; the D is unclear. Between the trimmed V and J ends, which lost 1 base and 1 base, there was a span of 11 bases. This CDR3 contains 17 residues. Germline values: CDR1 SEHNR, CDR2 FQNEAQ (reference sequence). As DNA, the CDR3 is TGTGCCAGCAGCTTAGTAGGCAGGATGTCTGGGGCCAACGTCCTGACTTTC. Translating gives CASSLVGRMSGANVLTF.

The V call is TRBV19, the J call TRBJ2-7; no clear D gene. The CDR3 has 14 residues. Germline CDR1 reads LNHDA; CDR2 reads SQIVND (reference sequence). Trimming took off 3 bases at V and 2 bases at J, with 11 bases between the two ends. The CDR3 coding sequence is TGTGCCAGTAGTATCGAAGACAAAACCTACGAGCAGTACTTC. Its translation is CASSIEDKTYEQYF.

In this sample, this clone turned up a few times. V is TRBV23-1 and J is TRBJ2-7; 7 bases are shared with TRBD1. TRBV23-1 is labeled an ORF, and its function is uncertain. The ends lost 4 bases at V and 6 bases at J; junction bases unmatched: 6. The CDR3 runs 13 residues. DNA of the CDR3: TGCGCCAGCAGTCGGGACAGAGGGGCCGAGCAGTACTTC. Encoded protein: CASSRDRGAEQYF.

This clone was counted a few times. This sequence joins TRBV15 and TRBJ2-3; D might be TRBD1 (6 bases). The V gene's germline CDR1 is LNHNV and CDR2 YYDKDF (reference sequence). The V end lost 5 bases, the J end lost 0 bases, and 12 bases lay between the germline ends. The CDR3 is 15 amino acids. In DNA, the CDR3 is TGTGCCACCAGCGGAGGAGGACAGAGCACAGATACGCAGTATTTT. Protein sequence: CATSGGGQSTDTQYF. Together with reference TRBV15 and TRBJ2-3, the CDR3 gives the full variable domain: DAMVIQNPRYQVTQFGKPVTLSCSQTLNHNVMYWYQQKSSQAPKLLFHYYDKDFNNEADTPDNFQSRRPNTSFCFLDIRSPGLGDTAMYLCATSGGGQSTDTQYFGPGTRLTVL.

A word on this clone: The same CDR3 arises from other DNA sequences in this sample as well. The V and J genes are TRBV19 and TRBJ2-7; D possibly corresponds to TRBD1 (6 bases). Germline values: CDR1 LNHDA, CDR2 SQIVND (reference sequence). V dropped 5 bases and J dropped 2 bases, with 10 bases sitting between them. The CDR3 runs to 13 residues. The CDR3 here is CASSPTGTYEQYF. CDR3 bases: TGTGCCAGTAGTCCTACAGGGACCTACGAGCAGTACTTC.

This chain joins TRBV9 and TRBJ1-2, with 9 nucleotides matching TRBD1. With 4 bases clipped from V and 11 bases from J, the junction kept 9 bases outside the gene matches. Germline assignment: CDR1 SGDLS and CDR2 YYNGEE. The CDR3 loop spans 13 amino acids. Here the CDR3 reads CASSLTGTGQYTF. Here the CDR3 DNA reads TGTGCCAGCAGCTTAACCGGGACAGGGCAGTACACCTTC.

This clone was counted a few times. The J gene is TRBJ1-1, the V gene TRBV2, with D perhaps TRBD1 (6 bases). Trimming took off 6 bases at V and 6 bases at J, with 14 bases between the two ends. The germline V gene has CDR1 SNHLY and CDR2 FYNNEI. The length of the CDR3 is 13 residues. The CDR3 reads CASSPRRTAEAFF. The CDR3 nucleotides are TGTGCCAGCAGCCCAAGGAGGACAGCTGAAGCTTTCTTT.

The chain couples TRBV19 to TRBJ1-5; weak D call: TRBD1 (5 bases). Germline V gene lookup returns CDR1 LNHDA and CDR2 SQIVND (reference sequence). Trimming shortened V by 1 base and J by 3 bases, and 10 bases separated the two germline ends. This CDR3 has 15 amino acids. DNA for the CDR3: TGTGCCAGTAGTATAGTCCAGGGATACAATCAGCCCCAGCATTTT. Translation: CASSIVQGYNQPQHF.

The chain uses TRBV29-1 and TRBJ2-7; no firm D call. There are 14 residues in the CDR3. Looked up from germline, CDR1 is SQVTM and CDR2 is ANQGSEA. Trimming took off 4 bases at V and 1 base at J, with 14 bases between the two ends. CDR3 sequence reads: CSVVTDLASYEQYF. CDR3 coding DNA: TGCAGCGTTGTAACGGACCTTGCTTCCTACGAGCAGTACTTC.

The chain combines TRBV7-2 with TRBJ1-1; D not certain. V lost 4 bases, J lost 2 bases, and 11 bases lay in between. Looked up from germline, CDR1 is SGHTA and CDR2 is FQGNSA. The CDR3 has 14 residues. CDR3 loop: CASSSEPGNTEAFF. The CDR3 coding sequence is TGTGCCAGCAGCTCCGAGCCGGGAAACACTGAAGCTTTCTTT.

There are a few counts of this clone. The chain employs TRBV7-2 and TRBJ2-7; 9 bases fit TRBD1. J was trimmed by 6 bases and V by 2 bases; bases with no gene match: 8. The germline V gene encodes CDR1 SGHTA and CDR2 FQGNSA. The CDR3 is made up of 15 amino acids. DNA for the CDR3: TGTGCCAGCAGCTTATCAGGGACAGGGTTCAGCGAGCAGTACTTC. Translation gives CASSLSGTGFSEQYF.

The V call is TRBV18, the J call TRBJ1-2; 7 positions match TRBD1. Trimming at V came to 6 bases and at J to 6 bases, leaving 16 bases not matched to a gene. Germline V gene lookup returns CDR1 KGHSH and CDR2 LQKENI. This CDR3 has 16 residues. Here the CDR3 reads CASSPLRQGSGDGYTF. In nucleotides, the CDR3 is TGTGCCAGCTCCCCCTTAAGACAGGGATCGGGGGATGGCTACACCTTC.